This T cell receptor (beta chain) appears in the sequencing data of a study of T cell responses to AZD1222 COVID-19 vaccine. Findings and limits, study-wide: Sampling captured repertoires only after the peak T cell response. Spike-specific TCR breadth and depth were elevated following two AZD1222 doses. Nearly half of spike-specific TCRs reportedly target unmutated variant regions.

The CDR3 length is 15 residues. The V end lost 4 bases, the J end lost 8 bases, and 18 bases lay between the germline ends. The germline V gene has CDR1 LGHDT and CDR2 YNNKEL (reference sequence). TCRdb keeps only in-frame clones here, not all; method: immunoSEQ multiplex PCR. The table includes over 95,000 clones, around 89% detected once. In the case of this clone: The antigen is undetermined.

Material: peripheral blood, obtained on day 0 of AZD1222 vaccination. The TCR sequence derives from an adult in good health. V and J are TRBV3-1 (or the pseudogene TRBV3-2) and TRBJ2-1; D is uncertain. The DNA of the CDR3 is TGTGCCAGCAGCCCCGGGTGGACCTCAAGTCATGAGCAGTTCTTC. It yields the protein CASSPGWTSSHEQFF.